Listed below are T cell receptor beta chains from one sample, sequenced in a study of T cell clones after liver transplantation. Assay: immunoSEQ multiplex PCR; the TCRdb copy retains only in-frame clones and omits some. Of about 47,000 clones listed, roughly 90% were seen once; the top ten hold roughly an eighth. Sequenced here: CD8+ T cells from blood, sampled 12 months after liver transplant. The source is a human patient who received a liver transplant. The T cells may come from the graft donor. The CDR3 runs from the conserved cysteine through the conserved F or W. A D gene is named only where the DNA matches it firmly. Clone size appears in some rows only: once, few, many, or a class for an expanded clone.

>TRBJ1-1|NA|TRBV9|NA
CASSVEGDGNTEAFF
TGTGCCAGCAGCGTAGAGGGGGACGGAAACACTGAAGCTTTCTTT
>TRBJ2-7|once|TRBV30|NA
CAWGAQTPYEQYF
TGTGCCTGGGGGGCGCAAACCCCCTACGAGCAGTACTTC
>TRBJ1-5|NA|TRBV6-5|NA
CASSYSWGGQPQHF
TGTGCCAGCAGTTACTCCTGGGGGGGTCAGCCCCAGCATTTT
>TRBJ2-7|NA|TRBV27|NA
CASSLLPGRYEQYF
TGTGCCAGCAGTTTACTCCCAGGGCGGTACGAGCAGTACTTC
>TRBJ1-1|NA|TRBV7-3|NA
CASSLVSGGRNTEAFF
TGTGCCAGCAGCTTAGTGAGCGGGGGAAGGAACACTGAAGCTTTCTTT
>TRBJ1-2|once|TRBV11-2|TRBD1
CASSWGQGYGYTF
TGTGCCAGCAGCTGGGGACAGGGGTATGGCTACACCTTC
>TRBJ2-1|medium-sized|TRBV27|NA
CASSLSHGLANEQFF
TGTGCCAGCAGTTTATCCCACGGACTGGCCAATGAGCAGTTCTTC
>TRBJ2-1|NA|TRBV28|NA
CARTPLINEQFF
TGTGCCAGGACACCGCTAATTAATGAGCAGTTCTTC
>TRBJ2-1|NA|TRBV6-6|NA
CASSPRVIPYNEQFF
TGTGCCAGCAGTCCCAGGGTTATCCCCTACAATGAGCAGTTCTTC
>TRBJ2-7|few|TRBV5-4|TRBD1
CASSQDRVVYEQYF
TGTGCCAGCAGCCAAGACAGGGTGGTCTACGAGCAGTACTTC
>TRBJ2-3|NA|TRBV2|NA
CASSEGRGWVTDTQYF
TGTGCCAGCAGTGAAGGCAGGGGCTGGGTCACAGATACGCAGTATTTT